This T cell receptor (beta chain) was identified during a study of blood T cell repertoires in COVID-19. Study in general: PBMCs, B-cell-depleted T cells, or T cells provided the cDNA or gDNA that made up the material.

In the source study's methods: Quantification of nucleated cells was approximated via reference gene primer amplification. Generated by immunoSEQ multiplex PCR, the TCRdb table keeps only in-frame clones and is missing some. That table gives V, J and clone size, and the DNA gave D and trimming. The sample holds about 40,000 clones, over 80% seen once. This CDR3 contains 16 residues. Deletions cut 4 bases from V and 8 bases from J, with 23 bases between. CDR1 SGHTA and CDR2 FQGNSA come from the germline V gene. The sequencing sample was made of peripheral blood. This chain links TRBV7-2 with TRBJ1-1; D not certain. The TCR comes from a man aged 50-60 years with active COVID-19. CDR3 residues: CASSCLPHREHREAFF. CDR3 coding DNA: TGTGCCAGCAGCTGCCTCCCCCACCGGGAACATAGGGAAGCTTTCTTT.